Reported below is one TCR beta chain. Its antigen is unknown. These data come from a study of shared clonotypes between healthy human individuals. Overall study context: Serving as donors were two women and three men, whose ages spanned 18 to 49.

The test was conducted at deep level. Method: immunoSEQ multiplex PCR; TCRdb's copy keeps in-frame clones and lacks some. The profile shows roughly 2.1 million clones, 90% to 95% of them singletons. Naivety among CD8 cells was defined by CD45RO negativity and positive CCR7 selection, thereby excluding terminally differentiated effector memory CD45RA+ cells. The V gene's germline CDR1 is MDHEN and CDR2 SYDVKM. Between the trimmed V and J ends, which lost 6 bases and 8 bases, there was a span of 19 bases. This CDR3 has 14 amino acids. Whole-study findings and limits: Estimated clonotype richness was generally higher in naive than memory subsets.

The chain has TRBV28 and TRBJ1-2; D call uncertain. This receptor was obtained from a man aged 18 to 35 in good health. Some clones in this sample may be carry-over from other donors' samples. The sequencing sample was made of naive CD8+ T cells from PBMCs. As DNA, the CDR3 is TGTGCCAGCAGCACTGAGGGTGCCGCGGGGGGCTACACCTTC. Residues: CASSTEGAAGGYTF.